The 13 T cell receptor beta chains below all came from one sample that was sequenced in a study of T cells in Graves' hyperthyroidism and ophthalmopathy. What was amplified from RNA transcripts were TCR beta CDR3 regions. HTBI primers were employed in a first-round RT-PCR of the TCR CDR3. TCRdb recomputed calls from the multiplex PCR reads with MiXCR, one row per CDR3 protein. The sample shows some 530,000 distinct CDR3 sequences, 22% of them seen only once. The sample was blood. Receptor source: a woman aged 70-85 years with Graves' ophthalmopathy.

The V and J genes are TRBV5-1 and TRBJ2-7, with a tentative D call TRBD1 (5 bases). The CDR3 has 16 residues. Trimming removed 0 bases from V and 3 bases from J, with 16 bases in between. CDR1 is SGHRS, CDR2 YFSETQ, per germline. The CDR3: CASSLAPWGADYEQYF. In nucleotides, the CDR3 is TGCGCCAGCAGCTTGGCCCCGTGGGGCGCCGACTACGAGCAGTACTTC. Filled out from reference TRBV5-1 and TRBJ2-7, the complete variable domain reads KAGVTQTPRYLIKTRGQQVTLSCSPISGHRSVSWYQQTPGQGLQFLFEYFSETQRNKGNFPGRFSGRQFSNSRSEMNVSTLELGDSALYLCASSLAPWGADYEQYFGPGTRLTVT.

This clonotype was counted at least ten times. The chain joins TRBV7-3 to TRBJ2-1; 7 bases are shared with TRBD2. In germline, CDR1 is SGHTA, CDR2 FQGTGA. V lost 1 base and J lost 8; bases outside the gene matches: 11. The CDR3 length is 16 residues. The CDR3 spells CASSLSRLAGNDEQFF. The DNA for the CDR3 is TGTGCCAGCAGCTTAAGTAGACTAGCCGGGAATGATGAGCAGTTCTTC.

J is TRBJ1-2 and V is TRBV6-1; D remains ambiguous. The CDR3 covers 15 residues. Germline CDR1 MNHNS, CDR2 SASEGT. V lost 5 bases and J lost 8, with 21 bases in between. This CDR3 is CASSSSGNPLSGYTF. The CDR3 coding sequence is TGTGCCAGCAGTAGCTCAGGCAACCCCCTGAGCGGCTACACCTTC.

This clonotype was observed a handful of times. The chain carries TRBV6-1 and TRBJ1-1, with TRBD1 as a possible D gene (6 bases). This CDR3 region has 14 residues. Deletions cut 8 bases from V and 2 bases from J, with 15 bases between. Germline V lookup: CDR1 MNHNS, CDR2 SASEGT. The CDR3 sequence: CASGRGGANTEAFF. The CDR3 nucleotides read TGTGCCAGCGGACGAGGGGGGGCAAACACTGAAGCTTTCTTT.

This clonotype was seen more than once but under ten times. This sequence joins TRBV6-1 and TRBJ2-5, with 7 bases aligning to TRBD2. The CDR3 runs 14 residues. Trimming removed 5 bases from V and 0 bases from J; junction bases left unmatched: 3. CDR1 and CDR2 from the germline V gene are MNHNS and SASEGT. The CDR3 here is CASSYSGNQETQYF. The CDR3 DNA follows: TGTGCCAGCAGTTACAGCGGGAACCAAGAGACCCAGTACTTC.

This chain connects TRBV20-1 to TRBJ2-5, with 13 nucleotides matching TRBD2. This CDR3 is 15 amino acids long. V was clipped by 6 bases and J by 5 bases; unmatched bases: 9. Germline CDR1 DFQATT, CDR2 SNEGSKA (reference sequence). The CDR3 is CSAGTSGRARETQYF. CDR3 nucleotides: TGCAGTGCCGGCACTAGCGGGAGGGCCCGGGAGACCCAGTACTTC.

This clonotype occurred many times. In DNA, the CDR3 is TGTGCCAGCACCGCCTCCGACAGGGCGAACTATGGCTACACCTTC. Its translation is CASTASDRANYGYTF. J is TRBJ1-2 and V is TRBV6-1; 7 nucleotides align to TRBD1. The CDR3 is 15 residues long. The germline V gene has CDR1 MNHNS and CDR2 SASEGT. The V segment lost 7 bases and the J segment 2 bases; nucleotides outside the gene matches: 10.

V is TRBV10-3 and J is TRBJ2-1, with TRBD1 matching 7 bases. Per the germline V gene, CDR1 is ENHRY and CDR2 is SYGVKD. The CDR3 sequence is 15 residues long. J lost 4 bases, V lost 4 bases, and 7 bases had no gene match. CDR3 nucleotide sequence: TGTGCCATCAGTGTACGGACAGGCGGTTACAATGAGCAGTTCTTC. Protein product: CAISVRTGGYNEQFF.

This clonotype was picked up a small number of times. The chain uses TRBV6-1 and TRBJ1-2; possible D gene TRBD1, 6 bases. The CDR3 covers 13 residues. CDR1 MNHNS and CDR2 SASEGT come from the germline V gene. Trimming took 6 bases from V and 2 from J, leaving 10 bases between them. CDR3 loop: CASRQGANYGYTF. CDR3 nucleotides: TGTGCCAGCAGACAGGGTGCCAACTATGGCTACACCTTC.

This clonotype was counted only a few times. Germline is not matched at one junction end, which may reflect a read error. The chain has TRBV12-3 or TRBV12-4 and TRBJ2-3, with D possibly called TRBD1 or TRBD2 (5 bases each). The CDR3 loop spans 14 amino acids. The CDR3 is CASRLGTSTDTQYF. The DNA of the CDR3 is TGTGCCAGCAGGTTAGGGACCAGCACAGATACGCAGTATTTT.

The rearrangement joins TRBV6-5 to TRBJ1-5; tentative D call: TRBD1 (5 bases). V lost 4 bases and J 2 bases, leaving 15 bases between the germline ends. This CDR3 region has 16 residues. The germline V gene encodes CDR1 MNHEY and CDR2 SVGAGI. The CDR3 nucleotides read TGTGCCAGCAGTTCTCAGGGAATGTGGGGCAATCAGCCCCAGCATTTT. Translated: CASSSQGMWGNQPQHF.

This rearrangement joins TRBV6-1 to TRBJ1-1, with a possible D match to TRBD1 (6 bases). CDR3 length equals 14 residues. The germline gives CDR1 MNHNS, CDR2 SASEGT. The V and J ends lost 6 bases and 1 base respectively, with 12 bases between them. The CDR3, as DNA: TGTGCCAGCAGGCAGGGGCCCCAGAACACTGAAGCTTTCTTT. Amino acid sequence: CASRQGPQNTEAFF.

The V and J genes are TRBV13 and TRBJ1-5, with D possibly TRBD1 on 5 matching bases. CDR3 length: 16 residues. Germline values: CDR1 PRHDT, CDR2 FYEKMQ (reference sequence). V dropped 0 bases and J dropped 2 bases, with 11 bases sitting between them. The CDR3 protein is CASSLGAGLGNQPQHF. The CDR3 DNA sequence: TGTGCCAGCAGCTTAGGGGCGGGGCTCGGCAATCAGCCCCAGCATTTT. The complete variable domain, with remaining parts taken from reference TRBV13 and TRBJ1-5, reads AAGVIQSPRHLIKEKRETATLKCYPIPRHDTVYWYQQGPGQDPQFLISFYEKMQSDKGSIPDRFSAQQFSDYHSELNMSSLELGDSALYFCASSLGAGLGNQPQHFGDGTRLSIL.